This T cell receptor (beta chain) was recovered during a study of graft-versus-host responses after intestinal transplantation. TCRdb's copy holds only in-frame clones and misses some; the assay was immunoSEQ multiplex PCR. The data contain fewer than 120,000 clones, about 94% of them singletons. Remarks on this clone: Its matching antigen is unknown.

V dropped 7 bases and J dropped 7 bases, with 23 bases sitting between them. CDR1 and CDR2 from the germline V gene are MNHNS and SASEGT. The CDR3 sequence is 15 residues long. The rearrangement uses TRBV6-1 and TRBJ2-7; TRBD1 or TRBD2 may be the D gene (5 bases each). Material: unstimulated CD8+ T cells sorted from spleen or lymph node cells, obtained before intestinal transplant. The TCR originated in a human donor who received an intestinal transplant. CDR3: CASTTTLEGPGEQYF. CDR3 coding DNA: TGTGCCAGCACCACAACGCTTGAGGGGCCCGGGGAGCAGTACTTC.